Below are 26 T cell receptor beta chains sequenced from a single sample in a study of blood T cell repertoires in COVID-19. The assay was immunoSEQ multiplex PCR, and TCRdb's table has in-frame clones only and misses some. The table records some 200,000 clones, around 87% of them present only once. Sequenced material: peripheral blood. Source of these receptors: a man younger than 35 with active or convalescent COVID-19.

V is TRBV3-1 (or the pseudogene TRBV3-2) and J is TRBJ1-4; tentatively, D is TRBD1 (6 bases). From germline, CDR1 is LGHDT and CDR2 YNNKEL (reference sequence). V shed 4 bases and J shed 10 bases, with 16 bases lying between them. This CDR3 has 14 residues. As DNA, the CDR3 is TGTGCCAGCAGCCTGGACAGATCCATGGTAAAACTGTTTTTT. It codes for CASSLDRSMVKLFF.

This clone appeared once. The chain recombines TRBV27 with TRBJ2-2; 8 bases line up with TRBD2. From germline, CDR1 is MNHEY and CDR2 SMNVEV (reference sequence). The J segment lost 5 bases and the V segment lost 6 bases, leaving 8 bases of the junction unmatched. This CDR3 is built from 15 residues. CDR3 region: CASSLTGGWTGELFF. The CDR3 coding sequence is TGTGCCAGCAGCCTAACGGGGGGGTGGACCGGGGAGCTGTTTTTT.

The chain links TRBV7-2 to TRBJ2-2, with 7 positions matching TRBD1. Losses at the gene ends were 1 base for V and 4 bases for J; bases not matched to a gene: 3. CDR1 is SGHTA and CDR2 is FQGNSA in the germline V gene. This CDR3 spans 15 amino acids. The DNA of the CDR3 is TGTGCCAGCAGCTTAGTGGGACAGCTCACCGGGGAGCTGTTTTTT. Its translation: CASSLVGQLTGELFF.

The J gene is TRBJ1-2, the V gene TRBV7-2; 7 bases match TRBD1. Germline V CDR1 and CDR2: SGHTA, FQGNSA. V trimming: 6 bases; J trimming: 2 bases; junction bases outside the gene matches: 6. The CDR3 length is 14 residues. CDR3 loop: CASSFDRANYGYTF. CDR3 DNA sequence: TGTGCCAGCAGTTTTGACAGGGCCAACTATGGCTACACCTTC.

The chain recombines TRBV18 with TRBJ2-2; D is ambiguous. V was pared by 6 bases and J by 1 base, with 9 bases between. Germline lookup yields CDR1 KGHSH and CDR2 LQKENI. The CDR3 is 14 residues long. DNA for the CDR3: TGTGCCAGCTCGCGTCCGATGAACACCGGGGAGCTGTTTTTT. Encoded protein: CASSRPMNTGELFF.

The rearrangement links TRBV5-4 to TRBJ1-1; D perhaps matches TRBD1 (6 bases). Trimming stripped 5 bases from V and 4 bases from J, with 15 bases between. Germline values: CDR1 SGHNT, CDR2 YYREEE (reference sequence). The CDR3 consists of 14 residues. In nucleotides, the CDR3 is TGTGCCAGCAGATCAGGGGCGTTGGGCACTGAAGCTTTCTTT. Translation gives CASRSGALGTEAFF.

The chain uses TRBV14 and TRBJ2-3, with D unresolved. This CDR3 spans 14 amino acids. From germline, CDR1 is SGHDN and CDR2 FVKESK. V lost 0 bases and J lost 5, with 9 bases in between. CDR3 protein: CASSQEWAKDTQYF. The CDR3 DNA reads TGTGCCAGCAGCCAAGAGTGGGCGAAAGATACGCAGTATTTT. The full variable domain, with the rest looked up from reference TRBV14 and TRBJ2-3, is EAGVTQFPSHSVIEKGQTVTLRCDPISGHDNLYWYRRVMGKEIKFLLHFVKESKQDESGMPNNRFLAERTGGTYSTLKVQPAELEDSGVYFCASSQEWAKDTQYFGPGTRLTVL.

The V gene is TRBV11-3, the J gene TRBJ2-3; TRBD2 agrees at 9 bases. The germline V gene has CDR1 SGHNT and CDR2 YENEEA. This CDR3 is 15 amino acids long. The V and J ends lost 7 bases and 2 bases, in that order; junction bases with no gene match: 7. This CDR3 is CASNLPGLATDTQYF. CDR3 coding DNA: TGTGCCAGCAACCTACCGGGACTAGCCACAGATACGCAGTATTTT.

This clone has more than one count but fewer than ten. This chain joins TRBV28 and TRBJ1-3; 7 bases line up with TRBD1. The CDR3 totals 18 residues. The junction had 13 bases not matched to a gene; V was cut back by 5 bases and J by 0 bases. Germline V lookup: CDR1 MDHEN, CDR2 SYDVKM. The CDR3 nucleotides are TGTGCCAGCAGTGACGCTCCGGGACAGTCCCTCTCTGGAAACACCATATATTTT. Protein sequence: CASSDAPGQSLSGNTIYF.

The chain is built from TRBV5-6 and TRBJ1-1, with 7 bases fitting TRBD1. J lost 0 bases, V lost 3 bases, and 5 bases had no gene match. The germline V gene encodes CDR1 SGHDT and CDR2 YYEEEE. This CDR3 spans 15 amino acids. The DNA of the CDR3 is TGTGCCAGCAGCTCCCTGACAGGGATGAACACTGAAGCTTTCTTT. Protein: CASSSLTGMNTEAFF.

This clone has a single count. The genes are TRBV21-1 and TRBJ1-1. TRBV21-1 is shown as a pseudogene. CDR3 length: 13 residues. The DNA of the CDR3 is TGTGCCAGCAGCGAATCGCGTCCCACTGAAGCTTTCTTT. Residues: CASSESRPTEAFF.

The V call is TRBV28, the J call TRBJ1-5; no clear D gene. Germline CDR1 is MDHEN and CDR2 is SYDVKM. The CDR3 is 15 residues long. The V gene lost 5 bases and the J gene lost 4 bases, with 15 bases spanning the gap. The CDR3 sequence: CASSPPEAQNQPQHF. The CDR3 DNA is TGTGCCAGCAGTCCCCCCGAGGCCCAAAATCAGCCCCAGCATTTT.

The chain carries TRBV2 and TRBJ2-7, with a weak D call TRBD2 (5 bases). Trimming removed 6 bases from V and 1 base from J, with 13 bases in between. The CDR3 runs to 14 residues. CDR1 SNHLY and CDR2 FYNNEI come from the germline V gene. This CDR3 reads CASRETRGSYEQYV. The CDR3 bases are TGTGCCAGCAGGGAGACACGGGGTTCCTACGAGCAGTACGTC.

The rearrangement uses TRBV5-1 and TRBJ1-1; 7 bases map to TRBD1. Trimming removed 2 bases from V and 1 base from J; junction bases left unmatched: 2. The CDR3 runs 14 residues. CDR1 and CDR2 from the germline V gene are SGHRS and YFSETQ. The CDR3 protein is CASSFGQANTEAFF. DNA for the CDR3: TGCGCCAGCAGCTTCGGACAGGCGAACACTGAAGCTTTCTTT.

The chain recombines TRBV24-1 with TRBJ2-1, with 9 bases aligning to TRBD1. The CDR3 length is 15 residues. Germline CDR1 is KGHDR and CDR2 is SFDVKD. V shed 6 bases, J shed 2 bases, and the junction held 4 bases outside the gene matches. The CDR3 spells CATSTGTGPYNEQFF. The CDR3 DNA is TGTGCCACCAGTACCGGGACAGGGCCCTACAATGAGCAGTTCTTC.

The V call is TRBV19, the J call TRBJ1-1; D is undetermined. V lost 4 bases to trimming and J lost 5 bases, with 14 bases between them. The CDR3 covers 14 residues. Germline CDR1 LNHDA, CDR2 SQIVND (reference sequence). This CDR3 reads CASSTDPGGTEAFF. CDR3 DNA: TGTGCCAGTAGTACGGACCCGGGCGGGACTGAAGCTTTCTTT.

This rearrangement joins TRBV18 to TRBJ1-4; possible D gene TRBD1, 6 bases. Trimming shortened V by 3 bases and J by 7 bases, and 12 bases separated the two germline ends. CDR3 length: 14 amino acids. In germline, CDR1 is KGHSH, CDR2 LQKENI. The CDR3 bases are TGTGCCAGCTCACCCCAGGGGATGGGTGAAAAACTGTTTTTT. Residues: CASSPQGMGEKLFF. Variable domain in full (rest from reference TRBV18 and TRBJ1-4): NAGVMQNPRHLVRRRGQEARLRCSPMKGHSHVYWYRQLPEEGLKFMVYLQKENIIDESGMPKERFSAEFPKEGPSILRIQQVVRGDSAAYFCASSPQGMGEKLFFGSGTQLSVL.

J is TRBJ2-7 and V is TRBV4-1; D is perhaps TRBD2 (5 bases). Germline V gene sequence: CDR1 MGHRA, CDR2 YSYEKL. The germline V and J ends were trimmed by 1 base and 5 bases, with 15 bases remaining between them. The CDR3 is made up of 15 amino acids. CDR3 in amino acids: CASSQGASLANEQYF. CDR3 nucleotide sequence: TGCGCCAGCAGCCAAGGAGCCAGTTTAGCGAACGAGCAGTACTTC.

This chain connects TRBV29-1 to TRBJ2-7, with TRBD2 matching over 10 bases. This CDR3 has 17 residues. Germline lookup yields CDR1 SQVTM and CDR2 ANQGSEA. V lost 5 bases to trimming and J lost 3 bases; unmatched junction nucleotides: 16. The CDR3 region is CSVLDRASGRVLYEQYF. CDR3 sequence (DNA): TGCAGCGTTCTCGACAGGGCTAGCGGGAGAGTCCTCTACGAGCAGTACTTC.

The chain uses TRBV6-5 and TRBJ2-3; a possible D gene is TRBD2 (6 bases). V lost 1 base to trimming and J lost 4 bases, with 15 bases between them. The length of the CDR3 is 16 residues. Germline assignment: CDR1 MNHEY and CDR2 SVGAGI. DNA for the CDR3: TGTGCCAGCAGTTACTTCGGACTAAATGCCGCAGATACGCAGTATTTT. It encodes CASSYFGLNAADTQYF.

The chain couples TRBV30 to TRBJ2-3; the D call may be TRBD1 or TRBD2 (5 bases each). Germline V gene data show CDR1 as GTSNPN and CDR2 as SVGIG (reference sequence). CDR3 length equals 14 residues. The V end was cut by 8 bases, the J end by 4 bases, with 19 bases between. The CDR3 region is CARSEGLVADTQYF. CDR3 sequence (DNA): TGTGCCCGAAGTGAGGGGCTCGTCGCAGATACGCAGTATTTT.

The chain couples TRBV5-1 to TRBJ1-1; D may be TRBD1 (5 bases). The CDR3 loop spans 13 amino acids. The germline CDR1 and CDR2 sequences are SGHRS and YFSETQ. V lost 6 bases to trimming and J lost 6 bases, with 15 bases between them. Written as DNA, the CDR3 is TGCGCCAGCAAAAATCAGGGTTCCCCTGAAGCTTTCTTT. Protein product: CASKNQGSPEAFF.

The genes are TRBV5-4 and TRBJ2-7; 10 nucleotides match TRBD2. Germline V gene data show CDR1 as SGHNT and CDR2 as YYREEE (reference sequence). V lost 4 bases, J lost 4 bases, and 8 bases stayed unmatched. This CDR3 is 15 amino acids long. The DNA of the CDR3 is TGTGCCAGCAGCGGAGCGGGAGGGCAACATTACGAGCAGTACTTC. This translates into CASSGAGGQHYEQYF.

V is TRBV6-5 and J is TRBJ1-1; TRBD1 agrees at 7 bases. Germline CDR1 reads MNHEY; CDR2 reads SVGAGI. CDR3 length: 15 residues. Trimming took 5 bases from V and 4 from J; bases not matched to a gene: 10. DNA for the CDR3: TGTGCCAGCAGTCTTTTGACAGGGACGGGCACTGAAGCTTTCTTT. Translation: CASSLLTGTGTEAFF.

The chain has TRBV27 and TRBJ2-7, with D possibly matching TRBD2 (5 bases). Germline CDR1 is MNHEY and CDR2 is SMNVEV (reference sequence). The CDR3 contains 16 residues. V lost 3 bases and J lost 3, with 18 bases in between. Here the CDR3 DNA reads TGTGCCAGCAGTTTTAGGTTGGCGGACTGGGGCTACGAGCAGTACTTC. Translated, it gives CASSFRLADWGYEQYF.

This clone was observed a few times. This chain uses TRBV2 with TRBJ2-2; D gene uncertain. V lost 8 bases, J lost 1 base, and 11 bases lay in between. CDR3 length: 14 amino acids. Germline CDR1 SNHLY, CDR2 FYNNEI. The CDR3 is CASVFRGNTGELFF. CDR3 bases: TGTGCCAGCGTCTTCCGAGGGAACACCGGGGAGCTGTTTTTT.